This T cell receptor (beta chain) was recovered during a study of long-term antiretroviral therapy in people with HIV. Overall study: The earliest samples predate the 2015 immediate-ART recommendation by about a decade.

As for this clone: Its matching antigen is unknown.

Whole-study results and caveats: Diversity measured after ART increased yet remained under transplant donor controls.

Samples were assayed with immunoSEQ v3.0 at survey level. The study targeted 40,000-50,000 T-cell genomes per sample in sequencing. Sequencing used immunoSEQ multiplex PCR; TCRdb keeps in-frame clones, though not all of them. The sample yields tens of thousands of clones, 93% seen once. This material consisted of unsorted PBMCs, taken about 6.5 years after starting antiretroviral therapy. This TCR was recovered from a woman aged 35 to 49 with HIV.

The CDR3, as DNA: TGTGCCATCAGTGACCCCGGACAGGTCTCTGGAAACACCATATATTTT. It specifies CAISDPGQVSGNTIYF. The chain has TRBV10-3 and TRBJ1-3, with 7 positions matching TRBD1. The J segment lost 0 bases and the V segment lost 3 bases, leaving 5 bases of the junction unmatched. There are 16 residues in the CDR3. Germline CDR1 ENHRY, CDR2 SYGVKD.